What follows are 32 T cell receptor beta chains derived from one specimen sequenced in a study of T-cell reconstitution after alpha-beta-depleted transplantation in children. The library targeted TCRbeta and was prepared with unique molecular identifiers. TCRdb redid the calling of the PCR reads with MiXCR, one entry per CDR3 protein. Of roughly 220,000 distinct CDR3 sequences listed, more than 10% are singletons. The material was PBMCs from the stem cell graft donor, obtained from the stem cell graft. These receptors originate from a human donor who donated a stem cell graft to a child with acute lymphoblastic leukemia.

This clonotype was found many times. The V call is TRBV2, the J call TRBJ1-2; TRBD1 matches at 10 bases. Germline V gene lookup returns CDR1 SNHLY and CDR2 FYNNEI. The CDR3 sequence is 15 residues long. V was pared by 6 bases and J by 3 bases, with 7 bases of the junction left unmatched. CDR3 sequence: CASRTDRGKDYGYTF. CDR3 sequence (DNA): TGTGCCAGCAGAACGGACAGGGGGAAAGACTATGGCTACACCTTC.

The chain has TRBV6-2 or TRBV6-3 and TRBJ2-3, with D unclear. Deletions cut 7 bases from V and 7 bases from J, with 15 bases between. Germline V gene lookup returns CDR1 MNHEY and CDR2 SVGEGT. The CDR3 is 13 residues long. The CDR3: CASNLAQRYTQYF. As DNA, the CDR3 is TGTGCCAGCAATCTTGCCCAAAGATATACGCAGTATTTT.

This clonotype was counted many times. The chain employs TRBV16 and TRBJ2-5; D uncertain. This CDR3 is 13 amino acids long. In germline, CDR1 is KGHSY, CDR2 FQNENV. The V and J ends lost 1 base and 4 bases respectively, with 7 bases between them. The CDR3 is CASSQFRTETQYF. The DNA for the CDR3 is TGTGCCAGCAGCCAATTCAGGACAGAGACCCAGTACTTC.

The gene calls are TRBV4-2 and TRBJ2-4; D uncertain. The germline CDR1 and CDR2 sequences are LGHNA and YNFKEQ. The CDR3 loop spans 16 amino acids. The V end was cut by 1 base, the J end by 0 bases, with 10 bases between. The DNA of the CDR3 is TGTGCCAGCAGCCAAGTGTACGGAGAAGCCAAAAACATTCAGTACTTC. Protein product: CASSQVYGEAKNIQYF.

The rearrangement uses TRBV6-1 and TRBJ2-3, with D perhaps TRBD2 (6 bases). V was trimmed by 2 bases and J by 1 base, leaving 13 bases between them. The length of the CDR3 is 16 residues. From germline, CDR1 is MNHNS and CDR2 SASEGT. The CDR3 is CASSEFGGTRTDTQYF. The CDR3 DNA sequence: TGTGCCAGCAGTGAATTTGGCGGGACTCGCACAGATACGCAGTATTTT.

In its sample, this clonotype was seen a few times. The CDR3 nucleotides read TGCGCCAGCAGCTCCCGACAGGGACAAACCTCTGGGGCCAACGTCCTGACTTTC. Its translation is CASSSRQGQTSGANVLTF. The chain carries TRBV5-1 and TRBJ2-6, with 7 nucleotides matching TRBD1. The CDR3 covers 18 residues. V trimming: 3 bases; J trimming: 0 bases; junction bases outside the gene matches: 9. CDR1 and CDR2 (germline): SGHRS, YFSETQ.

This clonotype was seen many times. The chain couples TRBV6-5 to TRBJ2-2; 8 nucleotides match TRBD2. The CDR3 has 14 amino acids. Germline-derived CDR1 and CDR2 are MNHEY and SVGAGI. The trim removed 6 bases at V and 7 bases at J, leaving 7 bases unmatched. The CDR3 bases are TGTGCCAGCAGCTATAGCGGGACGGGCGGGGAGCTGTTTTTT. Translating gives CASSYSGTGGELFF.

Of note for this clonotype: A much larger clone differs by one base, so this may be a read error. The J gene is TRBJ2-3, the V gene TRBV7-2, with a possible D match to TRBD1 (5 bases). The CDR3 is made up of 14 amino acids. The germline V gene has CDR1 SGHTA and CDR2 FQGNSA. V was pared by 3 bases and J by 2 bases, with 9 bases between. The CDR3 nucleotides are TGTGCCAGCAGCTTCTTACAGGTCACAGATACGCAGTATTTT. It encodes CASSFLQVTDTQYF. Full variable domain (remainder filled in from reference TRBV7-2 and TRBJ2-3): GAGVSQSPSNKVTEKGKDVELRCDPISGHTALYWYRQSLGQGLEFLIYFQGNSAPDKSGLPSDRFSAERTGGSVSTLTIQRTQQEDSAVYLCASSFLQVTDTQYFGPGTRLTVL.

This clonotype was seen ten or more times. This sequence joins TRBV21-1 and TRBJ2-7; the table's D call of TRBD1 was not tested on the DNA. TRBV21-1 is termed a pseudogene. CDR3 length equals 12 residues. CDR3 nucleotide sequence: TGTGCCAGCAGCAAAGTGGGGGGGAAGTCGTACTTC. It encodes CASSKVGGKSYF.

This clonotype has at least ten counts. V usage is TRBV10-3 and J usage is TRBJ2-3; 8 bases agree with TRBD2. The CDR3 has 16 residues. J gave up 0 bases and V 3 bases, and 5 bases lay outside the gene matches. Germline-derived CDR1 and CDR2 are ENHRY and SYGVKD. The CDR3 nucleotides read TGTGCCATCAGTGAAGTCTCTAGCGGGAGCACAGATACGCAGTATTTT. As protein: CAISEVSSGSTDTQYF.

This clonotype was counted many times. The V and J genes are TRBV12-3 or TRBV12-4 and TRBJ2-4, with D possibly being TRBD1 or TRBD2 (5 bases each). With 4 bases removed from V and 1 base from J, the gap between germline ends came to 20 bases. This CDR3 comprises 18 residues. The CDR3 sequence: CASSSWQGPPGAKNIQYF. Here the CDR3 DNA reads TGTGCCAGCAGTTCCTGGCAGGGACCTCCGGGGGCCAAAAACATTCAGTACTTC.

The table lists this clonotype with many counts. V usage is TRBV6-1 and J usage is TRBJ1-5; D unclear. Germline V lookup: CDR1 MNHNS, CDR2 SASEGT. V was cut by 2 bases and J by 0 bases, with 8 bases left in between. The CDR3 is 15 residues long. The CDR3 coding sequence is TGTGCCAGCAGTGAATCCCGGTATAGCAATCAGCCCCAGCATTTT. Amino acid sequence: CASSESRYSNQPQHF.

Regarding this clonotype: This may stem from a read error, because a much larger clone lies one nucleotide away. The chain's CDR3 is CAGSAGHSPNPGELFF. CDR3 DNA sequence: TGTGCCGGATCGGCAGGACATTCTCCAAACCCCGGGGAGCTGTTTTTT. This rearrangement joins TRBV9 to TRBJ2-2, with D possibly TRBD1 on 5 matching bases. The V and J ends lost 10 bases and 6 bases respectively, with 25 bases between them. This CDR3 comprises 16 residues. Germline assignment: CDR1 SGDLS and CDR2 YYNGEE.

This clonotype was seen ten or more times. This chain uses TRBV29-1 with TRBJ2-7; D perhaps matches TRBD2 (5 bases). CDR3 length equals 15 residues. The V and J ends lost 4 bases and 2 bases respectively, with 18 bases between them. CDR1 SQVTM and CDR2 ANQGSEA come from the germline V gene. The CDR3 sequence: CSVGFGSVLTYEQYF. CDR3 nucleotide sequence: TGCAGCGTTGGGTTTGGTAGCGTCTTAACCTACGAGCAGTACTTC.

This clonotype was observed at least ten times. This rearrangement joins TRBV6-5 to TRBJ2-7; D could derive from TRBD1 or TRBD2 (5 bases each). The ends were cut back, 7 bases at V and 7 bases at J, with 14 bases in the middle. Per germline, CDR1 MNHEY and CDR2 SVGAGI. The CDR3 covers 12 residues. The CDR3 is CASMRGAGEQYF. As DNA, the CDR3 is TGTGCCAGCATGAGGGGAGCAGGTGAGCAGTACTTC.

The chain recombines TRBV7-3 with TRBJ1-1; 7 bases map to TRBD1. The V segment lost 5 bases and the J segment 0 bases; nucleotides outside the gene matches: 6. This CDR3 contains 15 residues. Germline values: CDR1 SGHTA, CDR2 FQGTGA. The CDR3 nucleotides read TGTGCCAGCAGCCTGCACAGGGGTTTGAACACTGAAGCTTTCTTT. This sequence encodes CASSLHRGLNTEAFF.

This clonotype was observed a few times. The chain recombines TRBV4-2 with TRBJ1-2, with D unresolved. V was clipped by 2 bases and J by 4 bases, with 8 bases between them. CDR1 and CDR2 from the germline V gene are LGHNA and YNFKEQ. The CDR3 totals 13 residues. CDR3 region: CASSQPETYGYTF. CDR3 nucleotides: TGTGCCAGCAGCCAACCGGAAACCTATGGCTACACCTTC.

This clonotype was counted many times. This rearrangement joins TRBV5-1 to TRBJ2-6, with a tentative D call TRBD1 (5 bases). The CDR3 consists of 17 residues. V shed 0 bases and J shed 0 bases, with 10 bases lying between them. Germline V gene lookup returns CDR1 SGHRS and CDR2 YFSETQ. The CDR3 here is CASSLDRTLSGANVLTF. In DNA, the CDR3 is TGCGCCAGCAGCTTGGACAGGACCCTCTCTGGGGCCAACGTCCTGACTTTC. The full variable domain, its missing parts supplied by reference TRBV5-1 and TRBJ2-6, is KAGVTQTPRYLIKTRGQQVTLSCSPISGHRSVSWYQQTPGQGLQFLFEYFSETQRNKGNFPGRFSGRQFSNSRSEMNVSTLELGDSALYLCASSLDRTLSGANVLTFGAGSRLTVL.

In its sample, this clonotype was seen many times. The gene calls are TRBV12-3 or TRBV12-4 and TRBJ1-2; the D gene is possibly TRBD1 (5 bases). Trimming shortened V by 6 bases and J by 8 bases, and 22 bases separated the two germline ends. The CDR3 has 15 amino acids. This CDR3 is CASRIYPRAGEGYTF. CDR3 nucleotide sequence: TGTGCCAGCAGGATCTATCCCCGAGCGGGGGAGGGCTACACCTTC.

To note about this clonotype: This may come from a read error, since a much larger clone is one base off. The chain carries TRBV27 and TRBJ2-1; D might be TRBD1 (8 bases). This CDR3 spans 13 amino acids. Between the trimmed V and J ends, which lost 6 bases and 6 bases, there was a span of 12 bases. Germline-derived CDR1 and CDR2 are MNHEY and SMNVEV (reference sequence). The CDR3 coding sequence is TGTGCCAGCAGACAGGGGGGGGTCAATGAGCAGTTCTTC. Residues: CASRQGGVNEQFF.

Ten or more counts support this clonotype. The chain recombines TRBV10-3 with TRBJ2-1, with D perhaps TRBD1 or TRBD2 (5 bases each). The V gene lost 9 bases and the J gene lost 1 base, with 10 bases spanning the gap. Looked up from germline, CDR1 is ENHRY and CDR2 is SYGVKD. The CDR3 is 13 amino acids. This CDR3 reads CAITEGSYNEQFF. The CDR3 DNA reads as TGTGCCATAACTGAGGGGTCCTACAATGAGCAGTTCTTC.

This clonotype was found many times. CDR3 residues: CASSPTGPVNTEAFF. The CDR3 coding sequence is TGTGCCAGCTCACCCACAGGGCCGGTGAACACTGAAGCTTTCTTT. This rearrangement joins TRBV18 to TRBJ1-1; D might be TRBD1 (6 bases). Deletions cut 3 bases from V and 0 bases from J, with 11 bases between. The CDR3 loop spans 15 amino acids. Per the germline V gene, CDR1 is KGHSH and CDR2 is LQKENI.

This clonotype was counted many times. The chain carries TRBV6-5 and TRBJ2-1, with D perhaps given as TRBD1 or TRBD2 (5 bases each). This CDR3 spans 15 amino acids. Germline V CDR1 and CDR2: MNHEY, SVGAGI. The germline V and J ends were trimmed by 0 bases and 6 bases, with 12 bases remaining between them. The CDR3 here is CASSYSGVGRNEQFF. CDR3 DNA sequence: TGTGCCAGCAGTTACTCGGGGGTAGGTCGCAATGAGCAGTTCTTC.

This clonotype has a count of ten or more. This sequence joins TRBV5-8 and TRBJ1-1; D remains unclear. The germline CDR1 and CDR2 sequences are SGHTS and YDEGEE. Trimming stripped 1 base from V and 4 bases from J, with 11 bases between. CDR3 size: 14 residues. For the CDR3, the DNA is TGTGCCAGCAGCTTGACTCGGACGAGCACTGAAGCTTTCTTT. As protein: CASSLTRTSTEAFF. The full variable domain, completed using reference TRBV5-8 and TRBJ1-1, is EAGVTQSPTHLIKTRGQQATLRCSPISGHTSVYWYQQALGLGLQFLLWYDEGEERNRGNFPPRFSGRQFPNYSSELNVNALELEDSALYLCASSLTRTSTEAFFGQGTRLTVV.

Worth noting for this clonotype: Possible read error: a much larger clone is one base away. V and J are TRBV9 and TRBJ2-7; a weak D match, TRBD2 (6 bases). The CDR3 loop spans 14 amino acids. V lost 0 bases, J lost 6 bases, and 13 bases lay in between. From germline, CDR1 is SGDLS and CDR2 YYNGEE. For the CDR3, the DNA is TGTGCCAGCAGCGTAGGGGGGGACCCCTCCGAGCAGTACTTC. Amino acid sequence: CASSVGGDPSEQYF.

The chain links TRBV27 to TRBJ1-4; 12 bases are a match to TRBD1. The CDR3 covers 15 residues. Per the germline V gene, CDR1 is MNHEY and CDR2 is SMNVEV (reference sequence). V shed 0 bases, J shed 11 bases, and the junction held 4 bases outside the gene matches. CDR3 in amino acids: CASSLSGTGGGKLFF. The CDR3 coding sequence is TGTGCCAGCAGTTTATCCGGGACAGGGGGCGGGAAACTGTTTTTT.

In this sample, this clonotype turned up many times. The chain is built from TRBV20-1 and TRBJ2-1; a possible D gene is TRBD2 (5 bases). Germline V lookup: CDR1 DFQATT, CDR2 SNEGSKA (reference sequence). V lost 4 bases and J 0 bases, leaving 13 bases between the germline ends. The CDR3 sequence is 15 residues long. CDR3 region: CSAILGRASYNEQFF. The CDR3 DNA sequence: TGCAGTGCTATACTTGGGAGAGCCTCCTACAATGAGCAGTTCTTC.

In this sample, this clonotype turned up many times. The V and J genes are TRBV20-1 and TRBJ2-3; 7 nucleotides agree with TRBD1. The CDR3 spans 15 residues. CDR1 DFQATT and CDR2 SNEGSKA come from the germline V gene (reference sequence). With V trimmed by 5 bases and J by 2 bases, 10 bases remained unmatched. The CDR3 loop reads CSASRDSFTTDTQYF. In DNA, the CDR3 is TGCAGTGCTTCTCGGGACAGTTTCACCACAGATACGCAGTATTTT.

Details on this clonotype: This may come from a read error, since a much larger clone is one base off. The chain links TRBV9 to TRBJ2-5; D is tentatively TRBD1 or TRBD2 (6 bases each). The CDR3 totals 17 residues. The germline V gene encodes CDR1 SGDLS and CDR2 YYNGEE. The V and J ends lost 1 base and 2 bases respectively, with 18 bases between them. The CDR3 is CASSVWGAGWAQETQYF. Written as DNA, the CDR3 is TGTGCCAGCAGCGTATGGGGGGCGGGATGGGCGCAAGAGACCCAGTACTTC. The full variable domain, with the rest looked up from reference TRBV9 and TRBJ2-5, is DSGVTQTPKHLITATGQRVTLRCSPRSGDLSVYWYQQSLDQGLQFLIQYYNGEERAKGNILERFSAQQFPDLHSELNLSSLELGDSALYFCASSVWGAGWAQETQYFGPGTRLLVL.

In its sample, this clonotype was seen many times. The chain joins TRBV6-1 to TRBJ2-3; 8 bases map to TRBD1. Germline V lookup: CDR1 MNHNS, CDR2 SASEGT. The J segment lost 3 bases and the V segment lost 5 bases, leaving 7 bases of the junction unmatched. CDR3 length: 15 residues. As DNA, the CDR3 is TGTGCCAGCAGTCCGGACAGGGTAGAGACAGATACGCAGTATTTT. Translating gives CASSPDRVETDTQYF.

This clonotype has ten or more counts. The rearrangement joins TRBV20-1 to TRBJ1-2; D gene ambiguous. In germline, CDR1 is DFQATT, CDR2 SNEGSKA (reference sequence). CDR3 length: 16 amino acids. V lost 1 base and J lost 2, with 17 bases in between. The CDR3 protein is CSARARGRASNYGYTF. The CDR3 coding sequence is TGCAGTGCTAGAGCCCGTGGACGTGCGTCCAACTATGGCTACACCTTC.

The chain recombines TRBV5-1 with TRBJ1-3; D call uncertain. The length of the CDR3 is 16 residues. Germline V CDR1 and CDR2: SGHRS, YFSETQ. V lost 1 base, J lost 0 bases, and 11 bases lay in between. The CDR3, as DNA: TGCGCCAGCAGCTTGTCGGATTACAGCTCTGGAAACACCATATATTTT. As protein: CASSLSDYSSGNTIYF.